This T cell receptor beta chain was documented in a study of blood T cell repertoires in COVID-19. Clones were sequenced by immunoSEQ multiplex PCR, and TCRdb holds only the in-frame ones, with some missing. The data hold fewer than 65,000 clones, with 70% to 90% observed a single time. The TCR comes from a man aged 60 to 75 with acute or convalescent COVID-19. Specimen: peripheral blood.

The CDR3 is CASSQDPLGGAGEINEQFF. Here the CDR3 DNA reads TGCGCCAGCAGCCAAGACCCATTGGGAGGGGCGGGAGAAATCAATGAGCAGTTCTTC. The chain is built from TRBV4-1 and TRBJ2-1; TRBD2 matches 7 bases. CDR1 is MGHRA, CDR2 YSYEKL, per germline. V was clipped by 0 bases and J by 6 bases; unmatched bases: 17. This CDR3 has 19 residues.